This T cell receptor (beta chain) is from a study of cytomegalovirus exposure and HLA in healthy donors. Whole-study context: Some 180 million T cells yielded around 120 million unique TCR beta sequences in earlier analysis. Broader study findings: Confirmation in vitro established that a few CMV-associated chains were specific for CMV antigens. A list of 150 to 200 TCR beta chains associated with cytomegalovirus was given.

The CDR3 spans 14 residues. V lost 1 base and J 2 bases, leaving 9 bases between the germline ends. CDR1 MDHEN and CDR2 SYDVKM come from the germline V gene. Vbeta (60) and Jbeta (13) primers were used in the PCR. The table came from immunoSEQ multiplex PCR; TCRdb's copy has only in-frame clones and leaves some out. The sample comprises about 170,000 clones, about four fifths of which are singletons, and around 4.8% rests with the top ten. Participants comprised healthy donors of bone marrow. As to this clone: Antigen specificity is unknown.

Material: PBMCs. This chain links TRBV28 with TRBJ2-7; D is possibly TRBD2 (7 bases). The origin of this receptor is a young man in good health and CMV-seronegative. CDR3 region: CASSLLGGAYEQYF. As DNA, the CDR3 is TGTGCCAGCAGTTTATTAGGGGGGGCCTACGAGCAGTACTTC.